The rows below give T cell receptor beta chains drawn from one sample of a study of blood T cell repertoires in COVID-19. Sequenced by immunoSEQ multiplex PCR; TCRdb stores in-frame clones only, minus some. The table has 35,000 to 55,000 clones, approximately 82% seen once. The sample taken for sequencing was peripheral blood. Source of these receptors: a woman in her 70s with acute or convalescent COVID-19. Both conserved end residues are part of each CDR3. Fields, in order: J gene, D gene, CDR3 length, V gene, CDR3 protein. A D gene is named only where the DNA matches it firmly.

j_call: TRBJ2-3
d_call: .
cdr3_length: 18
v_call: TRBV7-2
cdr3_aa: CASSAPDGPLRGTDTQYF

j_call: TRBJ2-7
d_call: .
cdr3_length: 14
v_call: TRBV19
cdr3_aa: CASSRNPSDYEQYF

j_call: TRBJ1-5
d_call: TRBD1
cdr3_length: 14
v_call: TRBV27
cdr3_aa: CASKTGGRNQPQHF

j_call: TRBJ1-5
d_call: .
cdr3_length: 16
v_call: TRBV12-5
cdr3_aa: CASGLVIAGRDQPQHF

j_call: TRBJ2-7
d_call: TRBD2
cdr3_length: 14
v_call: TRBV7-9
cdr3_aa: CASSPSGGRYEQYF

j_call: TRBJ2-5
d_call: .
cdr3_length: 15
v_call: TRBV9
cdr3_aa: CASSATGIGEETQYF

j_call: TRBJ1-4
d_call: TRBD1
cdr3_length: 15
v_call: TRBV7-2
cdr3_aa: CASSVHRGTNEKLFF

j_call: TRBJ2-7
d_call: .
cdr3_length: 13
v_call: TRBV10-2
cdr3_aa: CASKGGNSYEQYF

j_call: TRBJ1-5
d_call: .
cdr3_length: 14
v_call: TRBV18
cdr3_aa: CASSPDSGGQPQHF

j_call: TRBJ2-7
d_call: TRBD2
cdr3_length: 14
v_call: TRBV7-2
cdr3_aa: CASSLGAGSYEQYF

j_call: TRBJ1-1
d_call: .
cdr3_length: 13
v_call: TRBV28
cdr3_aa: CASSLSWANEAFF

j_call: TRBJ1-2
d_call: .
cdr3_length: 15
v_call: TRBV24-1
cdr3_aa: CATSAPVGQNYGYTF

j_call: TRBJ2-2
d_call: TRBD2
cdr3_length: 14
v_call: TRBV27
cdr3_aa: CASSSSGSTGELFF

j_call: TRBJ1-1
d_call: .
cdr3_length: 13
v_call: TRBV19
cdr3_aa: CASSHRRDTEAFF

j_call: TRBJ1-1
d_call: .
cdr3_length: 11
v_call: TRBV27
cdr3_aa: CASSGGDEAFF

j_call: TRBJ2-2
d_call: .
cdr3_length: 14
v_call: TRBV2
cdr3_aa: CASRRQPNTGELFF

j_call: TRBJ2-7
d_call: .
cdr3_length: 14
v_call: TRBV5-1
cdr3_aa: CASSPKTGVYEQYF

j_call: TRBJ2-1
d_call: .
cdr3_length: 15
v_call: TRBV5-1
cdr3_aa: CASSLEGAAYNEQFF

j_call: TRBJ1-2
d_call: .
cdr3_length: 16
v_call: TRBV5-6
cdr3_aa: CASSLGLGTRDYGYTF

j_call: TRBJ2-7
d_call: TRBD1
cdr3_length: 14
v_call: TRBV4-2
cdr3_aa: CASSQPGQNYEQYF

j_call: TRBJ2-7
d_call: .
cdr3_length: 11
v_call: TRBV30
cdr3_aa: CACRGGYEQYF

j_call: TRBJ2-5
d_call: .
cdr3_length: 14
v_call: TRBV15
cdr3_aa: CATSRTNIGETQYF

j_call: TRBJ1-2
d_call: .
cdr3_length: 13
v_call: TRBV6-5
cdr3_aa: CASRIQADYGYTF

j_call: TRBJ2-3
d_call: .
cdr3_length: 15
v_call: TRBV14
cdr3_aa: CASSLLAGGTDTQYF

j_call: TRBJ1-4
d_call: .
cdr3_length: 13
v_call: TRBV19
cdr3_aa: CASREGVDGKLFF

j_call: TRBJ2-1
d_call: TRBD2
cdr3_length: 13
v_call: TRBV11-3
cdr3_aa: CASSLLGTSVTLF

j_call: TRBJ2-2
d_call: .
cdr3_length: 15
v_call: TRBV11-3
cdr3_aa: CASSLGQLNTGELFF

j_call: TRBJ2-1
d_call: TRBD2
cdr3_length: 14
v_call: TRBV30
cdr3_aa: CAWTSGSWGNEQFF

j_call: TRBJ1-4
d_call: TRBD1
cdr3_length: 14
v_call: TRBV5-1
cdr3_aa: CASSLRDRSEKLFF

j_call: TRBJ1-5
d_call: TRBD1
cdr3_length: 15
v_call: TRBV6-5
cdr3_aa: CASSWTGGTDQPQHF